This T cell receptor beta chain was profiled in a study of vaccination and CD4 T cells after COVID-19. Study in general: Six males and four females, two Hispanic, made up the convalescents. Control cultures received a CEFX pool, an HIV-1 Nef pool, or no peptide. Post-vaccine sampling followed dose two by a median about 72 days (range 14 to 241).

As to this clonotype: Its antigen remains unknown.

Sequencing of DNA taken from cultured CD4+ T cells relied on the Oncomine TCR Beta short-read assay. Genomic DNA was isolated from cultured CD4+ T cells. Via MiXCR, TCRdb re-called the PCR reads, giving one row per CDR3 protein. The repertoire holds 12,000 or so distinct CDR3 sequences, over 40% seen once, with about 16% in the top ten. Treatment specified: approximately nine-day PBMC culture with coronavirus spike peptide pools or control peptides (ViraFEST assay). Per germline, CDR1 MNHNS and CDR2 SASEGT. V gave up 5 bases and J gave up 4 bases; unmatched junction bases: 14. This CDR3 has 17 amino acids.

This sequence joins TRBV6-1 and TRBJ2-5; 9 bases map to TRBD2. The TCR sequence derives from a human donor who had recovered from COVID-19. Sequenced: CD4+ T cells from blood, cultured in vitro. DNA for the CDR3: TGTGCCAGCAGTCACGGCGCTAGCGGGACCGGAGGAGAGACCCAGTACTTC. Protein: CASSHGASGTGGETQYF.